The source of this T cell receptor beta chain is a study of cytomegalovirus exposure and HLA in healthy donors. General study findings and limits: More clonal expansion characterized HLA-associated TCR beta chains than equally common others in a later analysis.

The study ran its PCR with 60 Vbeta and 13 Jbeta primers. TCRdb keeps only in-frame clones here, not all; method: immunoSEQ multiplex PCR. This table holds about 82,000 clones, around 77% found once. CDR1 and CDR2 from the germline V gene are LNHNV and YYDKDF (reference sequence). Trimming took off 0 bases at V and 0 bases at J, with 9 bases between the two ends. CDR3 length: 16 amino acids. A word on this clone: Its matching antigen is unknown.

The receptor was derived from a man in his forties or fifties in good health and CMV-seronegative. This chain joins TRBV15 and TRBJ1-3; tentative D call: TRBD1 (5 bases). The sequenced sample was PBMCs. The DNA for the CDR3 is TGTGCCACCAGCAGAGACAGGGCCTACTCTGGAAACACCATATATTTT. This gives the protein CATSRDRAYSGNTIYF.